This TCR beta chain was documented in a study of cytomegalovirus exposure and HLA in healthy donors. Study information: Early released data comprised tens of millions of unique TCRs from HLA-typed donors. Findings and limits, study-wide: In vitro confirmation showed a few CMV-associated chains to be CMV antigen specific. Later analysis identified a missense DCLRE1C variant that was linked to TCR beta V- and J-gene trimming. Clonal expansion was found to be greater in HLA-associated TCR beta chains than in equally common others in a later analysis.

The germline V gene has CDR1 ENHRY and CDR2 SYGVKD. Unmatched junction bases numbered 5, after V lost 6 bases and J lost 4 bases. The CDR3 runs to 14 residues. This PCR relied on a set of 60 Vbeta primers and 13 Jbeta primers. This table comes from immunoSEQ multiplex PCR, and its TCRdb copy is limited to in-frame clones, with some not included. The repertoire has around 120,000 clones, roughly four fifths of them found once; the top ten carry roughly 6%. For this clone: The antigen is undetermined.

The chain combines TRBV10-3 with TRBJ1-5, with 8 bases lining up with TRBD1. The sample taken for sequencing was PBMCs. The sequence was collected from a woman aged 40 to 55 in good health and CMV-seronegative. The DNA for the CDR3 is TGTGCCATCAGGGGAGACAGGGGTAATCAGCCCCAGCATTTT. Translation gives CAIRGDRGNQPQHF.